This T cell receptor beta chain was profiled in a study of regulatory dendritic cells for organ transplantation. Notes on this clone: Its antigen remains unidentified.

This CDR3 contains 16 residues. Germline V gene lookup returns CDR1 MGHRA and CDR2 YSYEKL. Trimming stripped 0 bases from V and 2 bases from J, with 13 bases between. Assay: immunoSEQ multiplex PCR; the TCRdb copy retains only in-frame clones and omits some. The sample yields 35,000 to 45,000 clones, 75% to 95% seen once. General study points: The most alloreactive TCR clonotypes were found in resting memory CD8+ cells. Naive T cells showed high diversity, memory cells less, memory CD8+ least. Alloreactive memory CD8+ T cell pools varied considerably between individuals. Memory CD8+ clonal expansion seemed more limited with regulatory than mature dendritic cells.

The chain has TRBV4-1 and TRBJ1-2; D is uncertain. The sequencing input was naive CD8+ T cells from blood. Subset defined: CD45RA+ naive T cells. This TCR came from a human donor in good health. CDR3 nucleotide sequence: TGCGCCAGCAGCCAAGAGGGCCAGGACGTAAACTATGGCTACACCTTC. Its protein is CASSQEGQDVNYGYTF.